Sequencing of this T cell receptor beta chain was carried out in a study of Graves' ophthalmopathy and Graves' hyperthyroidism. Study results and limitations: Blood shared most expanded thyroid clonotypes above 0.001 frequency.

From RNA, the CDR3 regions of TCR beta chains were amplified and sequenced. HTBI primers were used in a first-round RT-PCR, which preceded a second-round multiplex PCR. TCRdb recomputed calls from the multiplex PCR reads with MiXCR, one row per CDR3 protein. The sample carries hundreds of thousands of distinct CDR3 sequences, approximately 21% recorded once. Trimming removed 3 bases from V and 3 bases from J; junction bases left unmatched: 10. The CDR3 has 17 amino acids. The germline V gene encodes CDR1 LNHDA and CDR2 SQIVND (reference sequence). This clonotype was seen ten or more times. Its antigen is as yet unknown.

The genes are TRBV19 and TRBJ1-5, with 8 bases fitting TRBD1. The clonotype comes from a woman between 18 and 30 years old with stable Graves' hyperthyroidism. The sample consisted of peripheral blood. Here the CDR3 DNA reads TGTGCCAGTAGTATGGGGCCCGGACAGGGAGCCAATCAGCCCCAGCATTTT. Translating gives CASSMGPGQGANQPQHF.